The next 29 T cell receptor beta chains were all read from a single sample in a study of blood T cell repertoires in COVID-19. Profiled with immunoSEQ multiplex PCR; TCRdb holds only in-frame clones, not every one. In the table there are 55,000 to 75,000 clones, more than 75% of which are singletons. The specimen sequenced was peripheral blood. These receptors came from a human donor with active COVID-19. The donor label of this sample is uncertain.

This chain joins TRBV11-3 and TRBJ2-3; no definite D call. The CDR3 contains 13 residues. CDR1 and CDR2 (germline): SGHNT, YENEEA. The V end was cut by 5 bases, the J end by 8 bases, with 14 bases between. In DNA, the CDR3 is TGTGCCAGCAGCCTACGACTGGCTCCTACGCAGTATTTT. Translation gives CASSLRLAPTQYF.

In this sample, this clone turned up a few times. This chain links TRBV27 with TRBJ2-7, with a weak D call TRBD2 (7 bases). Trimming took off 11 bases at V and 5 bases at J, with 19 bases between the two ends. The germline V gene has CDR1 MNHEY and CDR2 SMNVEV (reference sequence). The CDR3 loop spans 13 amino acids. CDR3 protein: CAGGGVLWDEQYF. CDR3 nucleotides: TGTGCCGGAGGGGGGGTACTTTGGGACGAGCAGTACTTC.

The chain recombines TRBV7-9 with TRBJ2-3; D unclear. The CDR3 spans 12 residues. From germline, CDR1 is SEHNR and CDR2 FQNEAQ (reference sequence). Trimming shortened V by 10 bases and J by 0 bases, and 8 bases separated the two germline ends. The CDR3 bases are TGTGCCACCCAGTGGAGCACAGATACGCAGTATTTT. As protein: CATQWSTDTQYF.

The V gene is TRBV10-3, the J gene TRBJ2-3; 7 bases align to TRBD1. This CDR3 has 14 residues. V gave up 4 bases and J gave up 3 bases; unmatched junction bases: 4. Germline values: CDR1 ENHRY, CDR2 SYGVKD. The CDR3 DNA sequence: TGTGCCATCAGTGGGTGGGACAGTACAGATACGCAGTATTTT. Encoded protein: CAISGWDSTDTQYF.

The chain combines TRBV11-2 with TRBJ2-7; D is uncertain. CDR3 length: 13 residues. CDR1 is SGHAT, CDR2 FQNNGV, per germline. Between the trimmed V and J ends, which lost 5 bases and 0 bases, there was a span of 8 bases. CDR3 residues: CASSLDFSYEQYF. DNA for the CDR3: TGTGCCAGCAGCCTCGACTTCTCCTACGAGCAGTACTTC. The full variable domain, its missing parts supplied by reference TRBV11-2 and TRBJ2-7, is EAGVAQSPRYKIIEKRQSVAFWCNPISGHATLYWYQQILGQGPKLLIQFQNNGVVDDSQLPKDRFSAERLKGVDSTLKIQPAKLEDSAVYLCASSLDFSYEQYFGPGTRLTVT.

The V call is TRBV9, the J call TRBJ1-6; 7 nucleotides line up with TRBD1. The CDR3 runs to 14 residues. V dropped 3 bases and J dropped 7; count of bases not matched to a gene: 4. From germline, CDR1 is SGDLS and CDR2 YYNGEE. This CDR3 is CASSGRDSNSPLHF. Written as DNA, the CDR3 is TGTGCCAGCAGCGGCCGGGACAGCAATTCACCCCTCCACTTT. The whole variable domain, filled in from reference TRBV9 and TRBJ1-6, reads DSGVTQTPKHLITATGQRVTLRCSPRSGDLSVYWYQQSLDQGLQFLIQYYNGEERAKGNILERFSAQQFPDLHSELNLSSLELGDSALYFCASSGRDSNSPLHFGNGTRLTVT.

This clone was seen a handful of times. This chain uses TRBV5-1 with TRBJ2-7, with 9 bases lining up with TRBD1. CDR3 size: 14 residues. Germline V gene sequence: CDR1 SGHRS, CDR2 YFSETQ. The junction had 4 bases not matched to a gene; V was cut back by 4 bases and J by 2 bases. Here the CDR3 reads CASSPDRGTYEQYF. The CDR3 DNA follows: TGCGCCAGCAGCCCAGACAGGGGGACCTACGAGCAGTACTTC.

The chain combines TRBV5-1 with TRBJ1-6; 7 nucleotides match TRBD1. The junction had 8 bases not matched to a gene; V was cut back by 4 bases and J by 7 bases. CDR3 length equals 15 residues. Germline V gene data show CDR1 as SGHRS and CDR2 as YFSETQ. The CDR3 DNA sequence: TGCGCCAGCAGCCCAGGGGGGCAGCTAAATTCACCCCTCCACTTT. The encoded protein is CASSPGGQLNSPLHF.

CDR3: CASKRTGVNQETQYF. CDR3 nucleotide sequence: TGTGCCAGCAAGAGGACAGGGGTGAACCAAGAGACCCAGTACTTC. This sequence joins TRBV2 and TRBJ2-5, with 9 nucleotides matching TRBD1. Germline-derived CDR1 and CDR2 are SNHLY and FYNNEI. This CDR3 spans 15 amino acids. V lost 7 bases to trimming and J lost 0 bases; unmatched junction nucleotides: 6.

This rearrangement joins TRBV28 to TRBJ1-1; no reliable D call. V was trimmed by 8 bases and J by 0 bases, leaving 7 bases between them. This CDR3 contains 12 residues. Germline assignment: CDR1 MDHEN and CDR2 SYDVKM. CDR3 sequence (DNA): TGTGCCAGCCAGATTTTGAACACTGAAGCTTTCTTT. Translation gives CASQILNTEAFF.

The chain employs TRBV27 and TRBJ1-4; 9 nucleotides align to TRBD1. Losses at the gene ends were 4 bases for V and 8 bases for J; bases not matched to a gene: 11. CDR3 size: 16 residues. CDR1 is MNHEY and CDR2 is SMNVEV in the germline V gene (reference sequence). CDR3 nucleotide sequence: TGTGCCAGCAGTTATAAAAACAGGGGGCCGGGGGAAAAACTGTTTTTT. Translation gives CASSYKNRGPGEKLFF.

The chain employs TRBV7-2 and TRBJ2-5, with a possible D match to TRBD2 (7 bases). Germline V gene lookup returns CDR1 SGHTA and CDR2 FQGNSA. The V end was cut by 3 bases, the J end by 4 bases, with 12 bases between. This CDR3 region has 14 residues. CDR3 sequence (DNA): TGTGCCAGCAGCTTCCCCGGGGGGCGAGAGACCCAGTACTTC. Its translation: CASSFPGGRETQYF.

The V call is TRBV2, the J call TRBJ1-1, with D possibly matching TRBD1 (5 bases). The CDR3 consists of 14 residues. The germline V gene has CDR1 SNHLY and CDR2 FYNNEI. Trimming left V 7 bases short and J 4 bases short, with 16 bases between. In DNA form, the CDR3 reads TGTGCCAGCAACAAAGCAGGGTGGATCACTGAAGCTTTCTTT. Residues: CASNKAGWITEAFF.

This clone was found once. The chain combines TRBV19 with TRBJ2-7; perhaps TRBD1 as D (5 bases). Germline V gives CDR1 LNHDA, CDR2 SQIVND (reference sequence). Trimming cost V 1 base and J 8 bases, with 6 bases left between them. The CDR3 spans 11 residues. The CDR3 sequence: CASSIADKQYF. The CDR3 DNA reads TGTGCCAGTAGTATAGCGGACAAGCAGTACTTC.

The chain joins TRBV24-1 to TRBJ1-5, with D tentatively TRBD1 (5 bases). The V and J ends lost 4 bases and 3 bases respectively, with 9 bases between them. CDR3 length: 14 residues. From germline, CDR1 is KGHDR and CDR2 SFDVKD. The DNA of the CDR3 is TGTGCCACCAGTGAGGGGGGGTTCAATCAGCCCCAGCATTTT. Translating gives CATSEGGFNQPQHF.

V usage is TRBV28 and J usage is TRBJ2-1; D remains ambiguous. Trimming cost V 8 bases and J 2 bases, with 7 bases left between them. This CDR3 spans 12 amino acids. Germline V gene sequence: CDR1 MDHEN, CDR2 SYDVKM. DNA of the CDR3: TGTGCCAGCGTTAGCCCCTACAATGAGCAGTTCTTC. As protein: CASVSPYNEQFF. The full variable domain, its missing parts supplied by reference TRBV28 and TRBJ2-1, is DVKVTQSSRYLVKRTGEKVFLECVQDMDHENMFWYRQDPGLGLRLIYFSYDVKMKEKGDIPEGYSVSREKKERFSLILESASTNQTSMYLCASVSPYNEQFFGPGTRLTVL.

V usage is TRBV6-5 and J usage is TRBJ2-1, with TRBD1 matching 12 bases. CDR3 size: 14 residues. The ends lost 6 bases at V and 4 bases at J; junction bases unmatched: 1. Germline V CDR1 and CDR2: MNHEY, SVGAGI. CDR3: CASRGQGAYNEQFF. As DNA, the CDR3 is TGTGCCAGCAGGGGACAGGGGGCGTACAATGAGCAGTTCTTC.

The chain combines TRBV5-1 with TRBJ1-6; D not certain. V dropped 4 bases and J dropped 0 bases, with 8 bases sitting between them. The length of the CDR3 is 15 residues. The germline V gene has CDR1 SGHRS and CDR2 YFSETQ. For the CDR3, the DNA is TGCGCCAGCAGCCTTGTTAGCTCCTATAATTCACCCCTCCACTTT. This codes for CASSLVSSYNSPLHF. The whole variable domain, remainder taken from reference TRBV5-1 and TRBJ1-6, is KAGVTQTPRYLIKTRGQQVTLSCSPISGHRSVSWYQQTPGQGLQFLFEYFSETQRNKGNFPGRFSGRQFSNSRSEMNVSTLELGDSALYLCASSLVSSYNSPLHFGNGTRLTVT.

The chain employs TRBV18 and TRBJ2-7, with a weak D call TRBD1 (6 bases). V was cut by 3 bases and J by 6 bases, with 15 bases left in between. This CDR3 comprises 14 residues. Germline values: CDR1 KGHSH, CDR2 LQKENI. CDR3 bases: TGTGCCAGCTCACCCGGGACACCCAGTATCGAGCAGTACTTC. Its translation: CASSPGTPSIEQYF.

This rearrangement joins TRBV5-4 to TRBJ2-2, with TRBD1 matching over 8 bases. With 3 bases clipped from V and 6 bases from J, the junction kept 10 bases outside the gene matches. The CDR3 runs to 16 residues. CDR1 is SGHNT and CDR2 is YYREEE in the germline V gene (reference sequence). The CDR3 DNA reads TGTGCCAGCAGCTCGGGACAGGTTGATTGGGCCGGGGAGCTGTTTTTT. It specifies CASSSGQVDWAGELFF.

This clone was detected only a few times. The CDR3, as DNA: TGTGCCAGTAGTATGGCGGGGGTCGGCTACGAGCAGTACTTC. It is translated as CASSMAGVGYEQYF. The V gene is TRBV19, the J gene TRBJ2-7; TRBD2 aligns across 7 bases. The CDR3 spans 14 residues. Germline CDR1 reads LNHDA; CDR2 reads SQIVND (reference sequence). Unmatched junction bases numbered 5, after V lost 3 bases and J lost 3 bases.

The chain carries TRBV5-1 and TRBJ2-3; 8 nucleotides match TRBD2. CDR1 is SGHRS and CDR2 is YFSETQ in the germline V gene. The V and J ends lost 4 bases and 2 bases, in that order; junction bases with no gene match: 6. CDR3 length: 15 residues. The DNA of the CDR3 is TGCGCCAGCAGCGATACTAGCGGCCCCACAGATACGCAGTATTTT. Protein product: CASSDTSGPTDTQYF.

CDR3 sequence (DNA): TGTGCCAGCAGTGACCCTAGAGATACGCAGTATTTT. Translated: CASSDPRDTQYF. The chain couples TRBV6-1 to TRBJ2-3; D gene unclear. The CDR3 contains 12 residues. With 3 bases removed from V and 5 bases from J, the gap between germline ends came to 6 bases. Germline assignment: CDR1 MNHNS and CDR2 SASEGT.

The chain is built from TRBV2 and TRBJ2-3; no firm D call. CDR3 length: 14 amino acids. Trimming took off 0 bases at V and 3 bases at J, with 7 bases between the two ends. CDR1 is SNHLY, CDR2 FYNNEI, per germline. The CDR3 reads CASSEARWTDTQYF. Here the CDR3 DNA reads TGTGCCAGCAGTGAAGCGCGGTGGACAGATACGCAGTATTTT.

The V call is TRBV19, the J call TRBJ1-5, with 7 bases fitting TRBD1. V lost 5 bases and J lost 7; bases outside the gene matches: 11. The CDR3 sequence is 15 residues long. The germline gives CDR1 LNHDA, CDR2 SQIVND (reference sequence). CDR3 coding DNA: TGTGCCAGTAGTCAAGGACAGGCTTGGGGGCAGCCCCAGCATTTT. Protein: CASSQGQAWGQPQHF.

The rearrangement joins TRBV10-3 to TRBJ1-1; D is possibly TRBD1 (5 bases). V gave up 0 bases and J gave up 7 bases, with 9 bases separating them. The CDR3 runs 13 residues. CDR1 ENHRY and CDR2 SYGVKD come from the germline V gene. DNA of the CDR3: TGTGCCATCAGTGAGTCCCGACAGCTTGAAGCTTTCTTT. Protein product: CAISESRQLEAFF.

J is TRBJ2-1 and V is TRBV9; unclear D gene. Germline CDR1 is SGDLS and CDR2 is YYNGEE. V shed 0 bases and J shed 6 bases, with 7 bases lying between them. The CDR3 has 13 amino acids. The CDR3 reads CASSVGGGNEQFF. CDR3 DNA sequence: TGTGCCAGCAGCGTAGGAGGCGGCAATGAGCAGTTCTTC.

The rearrangement uses TRBV5-5 and TRBJ2-1; 9 bases match TRBD1. The CDR3 totals 14 residues. Germline V gives CDR1 SGHKS, CDR2 YYEKEE (reference sequence). Unmatched junction bases numbered 5, after V lost 5 bases and J lost 5 bases. CDR3 bases: TGTGCCAGCAGGGCCGGGACAGGGCACAATGAGCAGTTCTTC. Translation: CASRAGTGHNEQFF.

The rearrangement links TRBV2 to TRBJ2-7; 7 nucleotides align to TRBD1. Germline-derived CDR1 and CDR2 are SNHLY and FYNNEI. V trimming: 1 base; J trimming: 6 bases; junction bases outside the gene matches: 6. CDR3 length: 14 amino acids. CDR3 in DNA: TGTGCCAGCAGTGAAGGACAGGGAACGCGCGAGCAGTACTTC. Amino acids: CASSEGQGTREQYF.